This TCR beta chain was recorded in a study of shared clonotypes between healthy human individuals. General study results and limits: Collection of samples was limited to blood; tissue repertoires likely differ. Rarefaction showed that sequencing of sorted subsets was incomplete (despite large depth). Non-shared clonotypes displayed generation probabilities falling below those of clonotypes present in all four donors.

V lost 2 bases and J lost 4, with 10 bases in between. The CDR3 has 14 residues. Germline V CDR1 and CDR2: SGHKS, YYEKEE (reference sequence). In the case of this clone: Its antigen is currently unknown.

TCRdb keeps only in-frame clones here, not all; method: immunoSEQ multiplex PCR. The sample has fewer than 1.6 million clones; approximately 98.5% are singletons. Sequencing used naive CD4+ T cells sorted from blood. This sample's subset: CD45RA+ positively selected. This receptor was identified in a man aged 25 to 40 in good health. The rearrangement links TRBV5-5 to TRBJ1-3; tentatively, D is TRBD1 (6 bases). CDR3 DNA sequence: TGTGCCAGCAGCTTTACAGGGCTAGGAAACACCATATATTTT. Amino acids: CASSFTGLGNTIYF.